Listed here is a single TCR beta chain. Its antigen has not been determined. Qualities for individual bases were not recorded, and no much larger clone is one base off. TCRbeta CDR3 regions were amplified from genomic DNA by means of the immunoSEQ Assay, a bias-controlled multiplex PCR. Turning to the authors' computational methods: The number of nucleated cells in each sample was estimated from the amplification of reference gene primers within the assay. To quantify the absolute abundance of each unique TCRbeta CDR3 rearrangement, sequence reads were collapsed and filtered. For each sample, productive Simpson clonality was calculated by taking the square root of Simpson's diversity index across productive rearrangements. TCRdb obtained this table from immuneACCESS and retained in-frame rearrangements with V and J assigned. These tables miss some clones; where compared with another copy, unresolved V genes account for less than half of the shortfall, and the remainder is unexplained. Clone size and the V and J calls come from that table; the DNA yielded D and trimming. Recorded for this sample are hundreds of thousands of clones; nearly 90% of them occurred a single time. Clones ranked in the top ten supply roughly 1% of the sample.

CDR1 is given as SGHDT and CDR2 as YYEEEE, both from the germline V gene. The CDR3 spans 13 residues, from the cysteine through the phenylalanine. Only the CDR3 DNA is retained, 39 bases long and in frame from the first base. The V end loses 1 base and the J end loses 7 bases, and a stretch of 12 bases separates them. The record originates from a study of blood T cell repertoires in COVID-19 (dated by TCRdb to the early 2020s). Notes on the research overall: Samples from collaborators originated in the United States, Italy and Spain and spanned both the acute and convalescent phases of COVID-19. The prospective study material was composed of cDNA or gDNA derived from T cells, B-cell-depleted T cells, or PBMCs. The dataset comprised deeply sampled blood TCRbeta repertoires from subjects exposed to, actively infected with, or recovered from COVID-19. The repertoires were released in a freely available public database meant as a resource for research on the immune response to SARS-CoV-2. Samples were obtained from the ongoing ImmuneRACE study (first 160 participants) and from approximately 1,200 subjects provided by 6 global collaborators. Sample metadata almost always included a de-identified subject ID, COVID-19 status, age in years and sex. Where available, HLA class I and class II types were taken from metadata supplied by the sample provider and were not determined by assay-based typing.

At one collaborating source in Seattle, patients were enrolled during active infection and were followed longitudinally through the course of disease. Collaborating institutions collected whole blood in K2EDTA tubes following their own protocols. For TCRbeta analysis, collaborators shipped samples in one of three forms: frozen whole blood, isolated PBMCs, or DNA extracted from either of those sample types. Beyond this particular receptor, the publication reports: How much clinical and demographic metadata was included differed by source and by participant, and the metadata was provided uncurated.

The chain is assembled from TRBV5-6 and TRBJ2-7, with TRBD1 tentatively as D gene (5 bases match). This receptor was taken from a woman between 40 and 55 years old with COVID-19, enrolled during active disease. Sequencing input: peripheral blood. For the CDR3, the sequence is CASSLPSTEEQYF. The DNA sequence is given as TGTGCCAGCAGCTTGCCCTCGACAGAGGAGCAGTACTTC.